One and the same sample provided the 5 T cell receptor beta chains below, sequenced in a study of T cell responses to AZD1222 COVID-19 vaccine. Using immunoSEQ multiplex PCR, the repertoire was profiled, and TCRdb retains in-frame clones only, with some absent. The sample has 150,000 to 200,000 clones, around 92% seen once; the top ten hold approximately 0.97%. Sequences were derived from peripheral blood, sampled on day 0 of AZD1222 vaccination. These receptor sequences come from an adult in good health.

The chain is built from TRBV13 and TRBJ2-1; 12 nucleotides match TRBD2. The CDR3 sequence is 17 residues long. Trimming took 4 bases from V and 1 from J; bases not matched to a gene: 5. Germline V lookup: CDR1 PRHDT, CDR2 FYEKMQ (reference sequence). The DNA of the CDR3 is TGTGCCAGCAGCTCCTCGGGACTAGCGGGTTCCTACAATGAGCAGTTCTTC. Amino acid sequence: CASSSSGLAGSYNEQFF.

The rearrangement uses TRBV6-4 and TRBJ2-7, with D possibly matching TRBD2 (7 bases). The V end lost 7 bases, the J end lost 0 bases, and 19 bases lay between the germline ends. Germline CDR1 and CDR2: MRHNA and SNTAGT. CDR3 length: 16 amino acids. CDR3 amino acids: CASTPTVGGLSYEQYF. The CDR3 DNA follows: TGTGCCAGCACCCCGACGGTCGGGGGGCTCTCCTACGAGCAGTACTTC.

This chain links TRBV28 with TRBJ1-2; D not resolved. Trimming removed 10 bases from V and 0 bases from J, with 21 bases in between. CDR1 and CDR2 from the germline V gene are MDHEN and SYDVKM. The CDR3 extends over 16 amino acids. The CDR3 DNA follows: TGTGCCACCATACCGCAAGGCAGATTAGCTAACTATGGCTACACCTTC. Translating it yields CATIPQGRLANYGYTF.

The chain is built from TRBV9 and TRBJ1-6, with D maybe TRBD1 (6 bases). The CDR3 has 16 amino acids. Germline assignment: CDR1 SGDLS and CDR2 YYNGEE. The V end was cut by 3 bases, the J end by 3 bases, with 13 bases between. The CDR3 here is CASSEGTPSYNSPLHF. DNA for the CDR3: TGTGCCAGCAGCGAAGGGACACCGAGCTATAATTCACCCCTCCACTTT.

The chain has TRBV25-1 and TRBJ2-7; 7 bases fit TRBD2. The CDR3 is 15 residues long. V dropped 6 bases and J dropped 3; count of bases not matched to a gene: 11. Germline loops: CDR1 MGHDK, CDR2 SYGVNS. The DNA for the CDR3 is TGTGCCAGCAGGAGCGGGGCGGGGGAATTCTACGAGCAGTACTTC. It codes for CASRSGAGEFYEQYF.